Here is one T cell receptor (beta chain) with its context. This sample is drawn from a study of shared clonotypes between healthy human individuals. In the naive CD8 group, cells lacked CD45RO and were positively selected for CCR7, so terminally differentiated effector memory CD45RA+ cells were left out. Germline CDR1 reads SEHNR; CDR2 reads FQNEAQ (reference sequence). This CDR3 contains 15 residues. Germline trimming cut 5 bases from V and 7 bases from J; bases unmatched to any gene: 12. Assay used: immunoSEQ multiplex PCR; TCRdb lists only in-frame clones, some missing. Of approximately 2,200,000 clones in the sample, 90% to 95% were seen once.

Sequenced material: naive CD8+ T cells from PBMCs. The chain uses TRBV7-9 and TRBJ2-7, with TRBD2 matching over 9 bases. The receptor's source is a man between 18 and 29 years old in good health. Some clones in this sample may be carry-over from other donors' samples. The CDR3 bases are TGTGCCAGCAGCGCTAGCGGGACCCCCAATGGGGAGCAGTACTTC. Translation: CASSASGTPNGEQYF.